This entry lists 2 T cell receptor beta chains sequenced from one sample in a study of T cells after yellow fever vaccination (dated by TCRdb to between 2018 and 2020). The label giving this sample's treatment or condition can be read as: live attenuated yellow fever vaccine strain. Libraries were constructed by 5' RACE. The instrument given in TCRdb is Illumina HiSeq 2500. TCRdb reanalyzed the raw reads on its own, using fastp at Q25 for trimming and MiXCR for clone calling, and kept in-frame beta chains. Merged by CDR3 protein, the rows form single entries marked with the most common genes and DNA. The sample table records 300,000 or so distinct CDR3 sequences; around 7% of these occur just once. The biggest ten clones account for roughly a sixth of the sample. The material was PBMCs, obtained approximately 40 days after the first yellow fever vaccination. These receptors were collected from a man aged 18 to 29 who received the YFV17D yellow fever vaccine.

V and J are TRBV10-3 and TRBJ1-1; 7 bases fit TRBD1. The CDR3 contains 14 residues. CDR1 is ENHRY and CDR2 is SYGVKD in the germline V gene. V gave up 6 bases and J gave up 1 base; unmatched junction bases: 5. Here the CDR3 reads CAISNRDRNTEAFF. In nucleotides, the CDR3 is TGTGCCATCAGCAACCGGGACAGGAACACTGAAGCTTTCTTT.

This clonotype was seen more than once but under ten times. This chain connects TRBV7-2 to TRBJ2-7, with D unresolved. From germline, CDR1 is SGHTA and CDR2 FQGNSA. V was cut by 5 bases and J by 9 bases, with 20 bases left in between. This CDR3 has 14 residues. The CDR3 nucleotides are TGTGCCAGCAGCGTCCTTACGTCCCTAGGGCCGCAGTACTTC. Its translation is CASSVLTSLGPQYF.